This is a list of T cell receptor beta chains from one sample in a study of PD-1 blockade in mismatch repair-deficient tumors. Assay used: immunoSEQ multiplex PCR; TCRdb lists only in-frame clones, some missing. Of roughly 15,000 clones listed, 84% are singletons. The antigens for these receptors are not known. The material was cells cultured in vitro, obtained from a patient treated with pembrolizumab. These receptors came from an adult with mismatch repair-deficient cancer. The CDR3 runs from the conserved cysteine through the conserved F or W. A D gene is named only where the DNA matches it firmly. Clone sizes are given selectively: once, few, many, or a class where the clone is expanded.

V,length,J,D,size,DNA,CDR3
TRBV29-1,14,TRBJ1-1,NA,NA,TGCAGCGTTGTCGTTCGGCTAGCGCAGACTGAAGCTTTCTTT,CSVVVRLAQTEAFF
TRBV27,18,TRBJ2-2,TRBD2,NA,TGTGCCAGCAGGAAAGGTCTAGCGGGATACGCGAACACCGGGGAGCTGTTTTTT,CASRKGLAGYANTGELFF
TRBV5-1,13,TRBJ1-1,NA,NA,TGCGCCAGCAGCTTGACACCTAACACTGAAGCTTTCTTT,CASSLTPNTEAFF
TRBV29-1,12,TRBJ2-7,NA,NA,TGCAGCGCCGTCGCCAACTCCTACGAGCAGTACTTC,CSAVANSYEQYF
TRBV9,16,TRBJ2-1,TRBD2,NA,TGTGCCAGCAGCGTAGAGCCCAGCGGGGAATACAATGAGCAGTTCTTC,CASSVEPSGEYNEQFF
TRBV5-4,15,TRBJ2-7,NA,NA,TGTGCCAGCAGCTTAGACAGGAAGAACTCCTACGAGCAGTACTTC,CASSLDRKNSYEQYF
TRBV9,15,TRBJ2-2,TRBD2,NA,TGTGCCAGCAGCCCGAGCGGGAGAGGCACCGGGGAGCTGTTTTTT,CASSPSGRGTGELFF
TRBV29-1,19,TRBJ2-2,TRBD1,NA,TGCAGCGTTGAAGTCCGGGGAGCGGGACAGGGTTCGAACACCGGGGAGCTGTTTTTT,CSVEVRGAGQGSNTGELFF
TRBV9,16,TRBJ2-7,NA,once,TGTGCCAGCAGCGTAGCTTACGGGGCGGGAACGGGGGAGCAGTACTTC,CASSVAYGAGTGEQYF
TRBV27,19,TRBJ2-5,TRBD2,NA,TGTGCCAGCAGTTTTAAAGACGAGGTGGCTAGCGGGAGAGCAGAGACCCAGTACTTC,CASSFKDEVASGRAETQYF
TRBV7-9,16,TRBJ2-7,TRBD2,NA,TGTGCCAGCAGCTCGGGACTAGCGGGAGTTAACGACGAGCAGTACTTC,CASSSGLAGVNDEQYF
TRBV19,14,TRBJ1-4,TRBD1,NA,TGTGCCAGTAGTCCCCCCGGGACAGGGAAAAAACTGTTTTTT,CASSPPGTGKKLFF
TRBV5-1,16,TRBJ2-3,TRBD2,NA,TGCGCCAGCAAAATTACCCTAGCGGGAGCGCCAGATACGCAGTATTTT,CASKITLAGAPDTQYF
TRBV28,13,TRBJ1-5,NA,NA,TGTGCCAGCAGTTGGACCTCCGGTCAGCCCCAGCATTTT,CASSWTSGQPQHF
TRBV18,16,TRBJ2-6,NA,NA,TGTGCCAGCTCACCGAGGAATACGGCTGGGGCCAACGTCCTGACTTTC,CASSPRNTAGANVLTF
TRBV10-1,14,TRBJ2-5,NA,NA,TGCGCCAGCAGTGAGTCTAGGACAAAAGAGACCCAGTACTTC,CASSESRTKETQYF
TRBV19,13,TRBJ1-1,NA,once,TGTGCCAGTTTTCGGACGATGAACACTGAAGCTTTCTTT,CASFRTMNTEAFF
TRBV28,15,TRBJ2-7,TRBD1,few,TGTGCCAGCAGAGTGAACAGGGGGAGCTCCTACGAGCAGTACTTC,CASRVNRGSSYEQYF
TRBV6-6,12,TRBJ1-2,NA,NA,TGTGCCAGCAGTTACGGGCACGATGGCTACACCTTC,CASSYGHDGYTF
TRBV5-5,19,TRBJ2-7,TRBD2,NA,TGTGCCAGCAGCGGACCGGGACTAGCGGGAGCCTTGCCCTCCTACGAGCAGTACTTC,CASSGPGLAGALPSYEQYF
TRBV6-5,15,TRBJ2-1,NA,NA,TGTGCCAGCAGTTACAAAAGGGGAGAACGAAATGAGCAGTTCTTC,CASSYKRGERNEQFF
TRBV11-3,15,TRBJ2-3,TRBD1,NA,TGTGCCAGCAACGAAAGGACAGGGCCCGCAGATACGCAGTATTTT,CASNERTGPADTQYF
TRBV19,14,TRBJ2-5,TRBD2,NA,TGTGCCAGTAGTGTAGGGACTAGCGGAGAGACCCAGTACTTC,CASSVGTSGETQYF
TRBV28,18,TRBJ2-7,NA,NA,TGTGCCAGCAGTCCCTCGCCGGCGAGGCGGCTTAGCTCCTACGAGCAGTACTTC,CASSPSPARRLSSYEQYF
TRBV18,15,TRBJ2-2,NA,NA,TGTGCCAGCTCATCCAGGGGGGCGAACACCGGGGAGCTGTTTTTT,CASSSRGANTGELFF
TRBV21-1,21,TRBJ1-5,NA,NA,TGTGCCAGCAGCCTTCTCTCCTGGACAGGGGGCTTTCCATATAGCAATCAGCCCCAGCATTTT,CASSLLSWTGGFPYSNQPQHF
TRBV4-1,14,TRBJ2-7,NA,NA,TGCGCCAGCAGCCCCCATTCATTGTCCTACGAGCAGTACTTC,CASSPHSLSYEQYF
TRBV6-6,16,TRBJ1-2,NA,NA,TGTGCCAGCAGTTTCCGCAGGGAGTGGGGTCTATATGGCTACACCTTC,CASSFRREWGLYGYTF
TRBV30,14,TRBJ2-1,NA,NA,TGTGCCTGGAGACGCGGGACCCCCTACAATGAGCAGTTCTTC,CAWRRGTPYNEQFF
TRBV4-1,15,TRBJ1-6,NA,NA,TGCGCCAGCAGCCAAGAGAATACGGCGGGTAGACGCCTCCACTTT,CASSQENTAGRRLHF
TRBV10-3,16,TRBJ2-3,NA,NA,TGTGCCATCAGTAACCCGTCTATCCAACCCACAGATACGCAGTATTTT,CAISNPSIQPTDTQYF
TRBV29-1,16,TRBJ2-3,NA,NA,TGCAGCGTTGAAGGGGGGGGCGGCCTAGGCACAGATACGCAGTATTTT,CSVEGGGGLGTDTQYF
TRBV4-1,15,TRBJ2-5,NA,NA,TGCGCCAGCAGCCAAGTACTAGCATGGAAAGAGACCCAGTACTTC,CASSQVLAWKETQYF
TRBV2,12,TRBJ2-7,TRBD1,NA,TGTGCCAGCAGACGACAGGGGGATGAGCAGTACTTC,CASRRQGDEQYF
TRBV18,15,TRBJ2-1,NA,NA,TGTGCCAGCTCACCACCATCGCGGGTCTACAATGAGCAGTTCTTC,CASSPPSRVYNEQFF
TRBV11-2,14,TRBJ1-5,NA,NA,TGTGCCAGCAGCCGTACAGGGTTTAATCAGCCCCAGCATTTT,CASSRTGFNQPQHF
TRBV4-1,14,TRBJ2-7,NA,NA,TGCGCCAGCAGCCAAGTGGTCACCTCCTACGAGCAGTACTTC,CASSQVVTSYEQYF
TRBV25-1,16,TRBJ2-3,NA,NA,TGTGCCAGCAGTGAATCGACGCGGGGATACACAGATACGCAGTATTTT,CASSESTRGYTDTQYF
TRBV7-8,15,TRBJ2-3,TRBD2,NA,TGTGCCAGCAGCCGTGGACTAGCGAATGGAGATACGCAGTATTTT,CASSRGLANGDTQYF
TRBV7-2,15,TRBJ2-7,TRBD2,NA,TGTGCCAGCAGCTTAAACGGAGCGGGAGCCTACGAGCAGTACTTC,CASSLNGAGAYEQYF
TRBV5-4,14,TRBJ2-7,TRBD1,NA,TGTGCCACCGACCCGGGACAGGGGTCTGACGAGCAGTACTTC,CATDPGQGSDEQYF
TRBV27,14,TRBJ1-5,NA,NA,TGTGCCAGCAGTGCCTCACAGGTGCCAGGGCCCCAGCATTTT,CASSASQVPGPQHF
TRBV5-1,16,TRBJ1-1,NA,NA,TGCGCCAGCAGCTTGGGTCAAAGGACGGTGAACACTGAAGCTTTCTTT,CASSLGQRTVNTEAFF
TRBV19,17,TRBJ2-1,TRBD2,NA,TGTGCCAGCAACTTCGGGGGAAAAGCGGGGTTAAACAATGAGCAGTTCTTC,CASNFGGKAGLNNEQFF
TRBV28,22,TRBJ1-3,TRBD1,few,TGTGCCAGCAGTTCCCTACGCGGCCGGGACAGGGAAACCCTCCACTCTGGAAACACCATATATTTT,CASSSLRGRDRETLHSGNTIYF
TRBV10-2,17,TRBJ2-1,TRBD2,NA,TGCGCCAGCAGGGAACTAGCGGGAGGCTGGACCTACAATGAGCAGTTCTTC,CASRELAGGWTYNEQFF
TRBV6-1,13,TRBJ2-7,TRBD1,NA,TGTGCCAGCATCGGACAGGCCAACTACGAGCAGTACTTC,CASIGQANYEQYF
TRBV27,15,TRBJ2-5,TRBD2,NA,TGTGCCAGCAGTCTAGCGGCCACCACTCAAGAGACCCAGTACTTC,CASSLAATTQETQYF
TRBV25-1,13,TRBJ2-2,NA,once,TGTGCCAGCGGAAATCTACCCACCGGGGAGCTGTTTTTT,CASGNLPTGELFF
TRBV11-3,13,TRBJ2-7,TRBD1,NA,TGTGCCAGCAGCAGGGACAGAGGATACGAGCAGTACTTC,CASSRDRGYEQYF
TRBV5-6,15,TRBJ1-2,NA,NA,TGTGCCAGCAGCTTGCTAGCCCGGGAGGACTATGGCTACACCTTC,CASSLLAREDYGYTF
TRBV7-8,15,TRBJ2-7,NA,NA,TGTGCCAGCAGCGCGGACACGGAGGTCTCCTACGAGCAGTACTTC,CASSADTEVSYEQYF
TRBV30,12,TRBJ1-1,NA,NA,TGTGCCTGGAGTGTACGGGGCACTGAAGCTTTCTTT,CAWSVRGTEAFF
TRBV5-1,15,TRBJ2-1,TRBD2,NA,TGCGCCAGCAGCGGCGGGAGGAACTCCTACAATGAGCAGTTCTTC,CASSGGRNSYNEQFF
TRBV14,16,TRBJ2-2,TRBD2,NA,TGTGCCAGCAGCTTCGGCCTAGCGGGAGACGCCGGGGAGCTGTTTTTT,CASSFGLAGDAGELFF
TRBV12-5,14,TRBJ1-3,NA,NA,TGTGCTAGTGGCACGGGGACCTCTGGAAACACCATATATTTT,CASGTGTSGNTIYF
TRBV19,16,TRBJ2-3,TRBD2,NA,TGTGCCAGTAGTACCGGACTAGCGCTTAGCACAGATACGCAGTATTTT,CASSTGLALSTDTQYF